This T cell receptor (beta chain) was sequenced during a study of early T cells in non-severe SARS-CoV-2 infection. The overall study: Chains stayed unpaired after sequencing of bulk RNA from unsorted whole blood.

There are many counts of this clonotype. The CDR3 runs to 16 residues. TCRdb independently ran MiXCR on the 5' RACE reads; one entry per CDR3 protein. The sample lists tens of thousands of distinct CDR3 sequences, 9.9% occurring once. The gene calls are TRBV12-2 and TRBJ2-3; the D call TRBD2 from the table was never checked on the DNA. TRBV12-2 is noted as a pseudogene. Sequencing was carried out using whole blood. This sequence was found in an adult who was a healthcare worker with PCR-confirmed SARS-CoV-2 infection or an uninfected control (not recorded which). The CDR3 DNA reads TGTGCAAGTCGCTTAGAGGGGCCTCAACCTTTTGATACGCAGTATTTT. Its protein is CASRLEGPQPFDTQYF.